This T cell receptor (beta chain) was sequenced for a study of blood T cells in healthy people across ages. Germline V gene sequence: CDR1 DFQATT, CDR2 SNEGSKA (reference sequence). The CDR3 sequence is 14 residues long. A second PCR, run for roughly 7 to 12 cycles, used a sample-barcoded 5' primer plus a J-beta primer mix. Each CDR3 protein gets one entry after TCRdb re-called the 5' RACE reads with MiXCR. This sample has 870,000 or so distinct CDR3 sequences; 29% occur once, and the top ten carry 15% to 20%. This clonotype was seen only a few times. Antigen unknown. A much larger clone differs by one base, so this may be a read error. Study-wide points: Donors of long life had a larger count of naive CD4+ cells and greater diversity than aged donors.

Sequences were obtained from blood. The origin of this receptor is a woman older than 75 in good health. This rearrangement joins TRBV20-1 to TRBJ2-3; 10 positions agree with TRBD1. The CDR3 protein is CSAVPGQGTDMQYF. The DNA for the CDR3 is TGCAGTGCTGTACCGGGACAGGGGACAGATATGCAGTATTTT.